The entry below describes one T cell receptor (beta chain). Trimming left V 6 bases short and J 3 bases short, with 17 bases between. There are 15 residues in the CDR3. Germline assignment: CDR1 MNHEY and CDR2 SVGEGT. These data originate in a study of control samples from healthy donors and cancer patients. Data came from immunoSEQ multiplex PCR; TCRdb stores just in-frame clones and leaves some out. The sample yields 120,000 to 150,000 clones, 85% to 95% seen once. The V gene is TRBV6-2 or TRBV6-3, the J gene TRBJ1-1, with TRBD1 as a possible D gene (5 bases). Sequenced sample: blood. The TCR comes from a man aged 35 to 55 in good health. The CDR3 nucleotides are TGTGCCAGCAGCCCTTCAGGGAGCTCTCACACTGAAGCTTTCTTT. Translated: CASSPSGSSHTEAFF.